This T cell receptor (beta chain) is drawn from a study of T-cell reconstitution after alpha-beta-depleted transplantation in children. The CDR3 runs 14 residues. The germline V and J ends were trimmed by 4 bases and 0 bases, with 9 bases remaining between them. Germline V gene lookup returns CDR1 MNHEY and CDR2 SVGAGI. This sample's TCRbeta library carried unique molecular identifier barcodes. Each CDR3 protein gets one entry after TCRdb re-called the PCR reads with MiXCR. The data hold about 360,000 distinct CDR3 sequences, with more than 10% observed a single time. V usage is TRBV6-5 and J usage is TRBJ1-1; D call uncertain. This clonotype was obtained from a human donor who donated a stem cell graft to a child with Fanconi anemia. The input for sequencing was PBMCs, taken from the stem cell graft. Written as DNA, the CDR3 is TGTGCCAGCAGTTCAGCGAACTTGAACACTGAAGCTTTCTTT. As protein: CASSSANLNTEAFF.